The T cell receptor (beta chain) under discussion was sequenced for a study of patients and donors after allogeneic stem cell transplantation. TCRdb processed the RT-PCR reads anew with MiXCR; each CDR3 protein has one entry. The sample carries roughly 190,000 distinct CDR3 sequences, approximately 41% recorded once. CDR3 length: 15 residues. Germline assignment: CDR1 SGHRS and CDR2 YFSETQ. With 4 bases clipped from V and 7 bases from J, the junction kept 6 bases outside the gene matches. This clonotype appeared once. Sequenced material: blood, either unsorted or a sorted T cell fraction (not recorded which). This chain joins TRBV5-1 and TRBJ2-2; 11 nucleotides align to TRBD1. This receptor was taken from a human donor who was either an allogeneic HSCT recipient or a stem cell or donor lymphocyte infusion donor (not recorded which). It is not recorded whose cells these are; they may come from a transplant donor. The CDR3 DNA follows: TGCGCCAGCAGCAACGGACAGGGGGCCGTCGGGGAGCTGTTTTTT. This translates into CASSNGQGAVGELFF.